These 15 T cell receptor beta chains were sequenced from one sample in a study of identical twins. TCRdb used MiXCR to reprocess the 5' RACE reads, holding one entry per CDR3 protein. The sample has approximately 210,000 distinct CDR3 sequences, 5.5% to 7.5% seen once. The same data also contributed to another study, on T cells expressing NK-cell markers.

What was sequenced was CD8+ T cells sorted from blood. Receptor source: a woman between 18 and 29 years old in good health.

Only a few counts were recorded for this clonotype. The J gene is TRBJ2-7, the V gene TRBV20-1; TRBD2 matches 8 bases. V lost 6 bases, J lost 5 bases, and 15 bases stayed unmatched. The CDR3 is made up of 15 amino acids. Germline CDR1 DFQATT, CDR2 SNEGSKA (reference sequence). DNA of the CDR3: TGCAGTGCGCCAACCCCCCAGCGGGGGTTCAACGAGCAGTACTTC. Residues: CSAPTPQRGFNEQYF.

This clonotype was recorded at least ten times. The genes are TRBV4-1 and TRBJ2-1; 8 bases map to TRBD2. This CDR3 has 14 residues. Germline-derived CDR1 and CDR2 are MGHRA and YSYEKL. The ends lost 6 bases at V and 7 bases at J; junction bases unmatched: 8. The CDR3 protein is CASRLTGGKNEQFF. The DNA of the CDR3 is TGCGCCAGCAGGTTAACGGGGGGGAAAAATGAGCAGTTCTTC.

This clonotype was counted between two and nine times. The CDR3 region is CATSGTQQGINEQFF. The CDR3 region has the DNA TGTGCCACCAGTGGCACTCAACAGGGAATCAATGAGCAGTTCTTC. This chain uses TRBV24-1 with TRBJ2-1; D possibly corresponds to TRBD1 (6 bases). The CDR3 consists of 15 residues. Germline V gives CDR1 KGHDR, CDR2 SFDVKD. Trimming took 5 bases from V and 6 from J, leaving 16 bases between them.

DNA of the CDR3: TGTGCCAGCAGCTCCCGAGATGGCGGGAGTCGCACAGATACGCAGTATTTT. It specifies CASSSRDGGSRTDTQYF. This rearrangement joins TRBV13 to TRBJ2-3, with TRBD2 matching over 7 bases. This CDR3 is 17 amino acids long. CDR1 is PRHDT, CDR2 FYEKMQ, per germline (reference sequence). V lost 4 bases, J lost 1 base, and 11 bases stayed unmatched.

CDR3 bases: TGTGCTAGTGGCCATGGGGTCGAGCAGTACTTC. Translating it yields CASGHGVEQYF. The chain links TRBV12-5 to TRBJ2-7; D is undetermined. Looked up from germline, CDR1 is LGHNT and CDR2 is FRNRAP. The CDR3 spans 11 residues. V was shortened by 6 bases and J by 6 bases, with 9 bases between the two germline ends.

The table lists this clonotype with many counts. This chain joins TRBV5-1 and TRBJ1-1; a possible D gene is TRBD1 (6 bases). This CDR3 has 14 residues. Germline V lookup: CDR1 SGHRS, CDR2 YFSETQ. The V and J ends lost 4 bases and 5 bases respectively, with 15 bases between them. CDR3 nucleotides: TGCGCCAGCAGCACGCAGGGGAGGGAGACTGAAGCTTTCTTT. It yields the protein CASSTQGRETEAFF. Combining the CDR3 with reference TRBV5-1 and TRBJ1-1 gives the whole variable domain KAGVTQTPRYLIKTRGQQVTLSCSPISGHRSVSWYQQTPGQGLQFLFEYFSETQRNKGNFPGRFSGRQFSNSRSEMNVSTLELGDSALYLCASSTQGRETEAFFGQGTRLTVV.

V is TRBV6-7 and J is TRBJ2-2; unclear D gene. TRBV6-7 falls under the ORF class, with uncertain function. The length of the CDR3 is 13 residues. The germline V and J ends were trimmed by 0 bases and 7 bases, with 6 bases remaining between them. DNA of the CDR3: TGTGCCAGCAGTTACTCGAAGGTCGGGGAGCTGTTTTTT. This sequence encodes CASSYSKVGELFF.

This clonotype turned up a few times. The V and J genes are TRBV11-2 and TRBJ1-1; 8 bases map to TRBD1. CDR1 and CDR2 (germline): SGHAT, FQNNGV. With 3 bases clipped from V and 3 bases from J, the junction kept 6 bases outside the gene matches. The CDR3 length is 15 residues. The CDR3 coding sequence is TGTGCCAGCAGCTTTTCCACAGGGGGACACACTGAAGCTTTCTTT. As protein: CASSFSTGGHTEAFF. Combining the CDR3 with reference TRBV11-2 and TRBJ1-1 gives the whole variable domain EAGVAQSPRYKIIEKRQSVAFWCNPISGHATLYWYQQILGQGPKLLIQFQNNGVVDDSQLPKDRFSAERLKGVDSTLKIQPAKLEDSAVYLCASSFSTGGHTEAFFGQGTRLTVV.

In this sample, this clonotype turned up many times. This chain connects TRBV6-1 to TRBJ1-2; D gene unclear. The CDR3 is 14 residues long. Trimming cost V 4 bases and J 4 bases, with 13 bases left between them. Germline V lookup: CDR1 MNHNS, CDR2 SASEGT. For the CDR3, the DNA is TGTGCCAGCAGTGTTGGGGATGAGGGCTATGGCTACACCTTC. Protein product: CASSVGDEGYGYTF.

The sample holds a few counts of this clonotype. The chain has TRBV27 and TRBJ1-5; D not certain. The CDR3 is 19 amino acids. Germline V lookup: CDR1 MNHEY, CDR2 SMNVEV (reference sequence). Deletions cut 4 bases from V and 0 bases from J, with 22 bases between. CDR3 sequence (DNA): TGTGCCAGCAGTTCGGCGCCCGGGCCTACCGATTATAGCAATCAGCCCCAGCATTTT. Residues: CASSSAPGPTDYSNQPQHF.

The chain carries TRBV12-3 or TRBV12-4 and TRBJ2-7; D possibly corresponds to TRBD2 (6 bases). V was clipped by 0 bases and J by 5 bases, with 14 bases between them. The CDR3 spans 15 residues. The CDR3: CASSLALADSHEQYF. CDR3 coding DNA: TGTGCCAGCAGTTTAGCACTAGCTGATTCCCACGAGCAGTACTTC.

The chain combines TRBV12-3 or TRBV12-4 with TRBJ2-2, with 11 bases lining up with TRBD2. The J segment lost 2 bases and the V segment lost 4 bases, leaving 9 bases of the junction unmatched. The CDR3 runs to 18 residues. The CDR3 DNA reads TGTGCCAGCAGTTCTGCTAGCGGGAGGCCCCTTAACACCGGGGAGCTGTTTTTT. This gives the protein CASSSASGRPLNTGELFF.

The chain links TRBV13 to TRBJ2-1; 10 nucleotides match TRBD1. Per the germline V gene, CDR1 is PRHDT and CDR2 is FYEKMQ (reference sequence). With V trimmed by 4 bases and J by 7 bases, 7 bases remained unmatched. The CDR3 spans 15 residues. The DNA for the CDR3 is TGTGCCAGCAGCTCCGGACAGGGGGAAGTAAATGAGCAGTTCTTC. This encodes CASSSGQGEVNEQFF.

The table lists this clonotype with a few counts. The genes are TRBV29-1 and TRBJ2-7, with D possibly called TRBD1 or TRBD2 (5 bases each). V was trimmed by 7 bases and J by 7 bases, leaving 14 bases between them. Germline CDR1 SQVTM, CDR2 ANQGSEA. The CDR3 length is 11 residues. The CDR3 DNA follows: TGCAGCGAAACGGGACCATATGAGCAGTACTTC. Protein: CSETGPYEQYF.

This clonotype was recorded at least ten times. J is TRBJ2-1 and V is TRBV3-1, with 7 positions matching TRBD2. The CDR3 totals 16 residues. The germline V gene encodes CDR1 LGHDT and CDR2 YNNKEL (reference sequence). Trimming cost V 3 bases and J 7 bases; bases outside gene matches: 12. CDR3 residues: CASSHLGGGRLNEQFF. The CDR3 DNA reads TGTGCCAGCAGCCATTTGGGGGGAGGGCGGTTAAATGAGCAGTTCTTC.